The sequence of this T cell receptor (beta chain) was determined in a study of radiotherapy plus CTLA-4 blockade in lung cancer. The CDR3 has 15 residues. With V trimmed by 4 bases and J by 1 base, 4 bases remained unmatched. From germline, CDR1 is MNHNS and CDR2 SASEGT. Repertoires were generated with immunoSEQ multiplex PCR, while TCRdb's copy carries only in-frame clones and drops some. Of over 35,000 clones in the sample, roughly 80% are singletons; the top ten hold about 2.6%. The material was peripheral blood, obtained from a patient treated with radiotherapy plus ipilimumab. The genes are TRBV6-1 and TRBJ2-5; 9 nucleotides align to TRBD2. The receptor's source is a human donor with non-small cell lung cancer whose response to radiotherapy plus ipilimumab could not be evaluated. The CDR3 protein is CASSGAGGGQETQYF. The CDR3 coding sequence is TGTGCCAGCAGTGGGGCGGGGGGGGGCCAAGAGACCCAGTACTTC.